The rows below give T cell receptor beta chains drawn from one sample of a study of CD8 T cells in Susac syndrome. TCRdb reprocessed the immunoSEQ multiplex PCR reads with MiXCR, giving one entry per CDR3 protein. The sample lists 95,000 to 150,000 distinct CDR3 sequences, 96% seen once, with more than 0.12% in the top ten. The specimen sequenced was CD4+ T cells from PBMCs. Receptors were obtained from a human donor with Susac syndrome. Each CDR3 is given without its conserved first and last residue. Clone size is shown for a subset of rows, as once, few, many or a class of expanded clone.

V	J	size	CDR3
TRBV29-1	TRBJ2-5	few	SVLDGRETQY
TRBV10-3	TRBJ2-5	NA	AISENRETQY
TRBV4-2	TRBJ2-1	NA	ASSQPLVRGSYNEQF
TRBV7-9	TRBJ2-7	NA	ASSLDGTSRYAYEQY
TRBV24-1	TRBJ2-7	NA	ATSDLNKEGPWSGEQY
TRBV5-1	TRBJ2-7	NA	ASSLGLLAGGAYEQY
TRBV7-9	TRBJ2-7	NA	ASSLASYLS
TRBV30	TRBJ2-3	NA	AWSVSLARDTQY
TRBV29-1	TRBJ1-3	NA	SATGTGGTNTIY
TRBV29-1	TRBJ1-1	NA	SVGSDLRGDTEAF
TRBV28	TRBJ1-1	NA	ASRPRRQVNTEAF
TRBV18	TRBJ2-7	NA	ASSPGTSGVHEQY
TRBV14	TRBJ2-7	NA	ASSQFPGDYEQY
TRBV27	TRBJ2-4	NA	ASSPDGRLGNIQY
TRBV29-1	TRBJ2-1	NA	SVERGLASGEQF